The following is a TCR beta chain sequence with its context. Its antigen is as yet unknown. The sample comes from a study of T-cell memory formation after mild COVID-19. The overall study: TCR clusters were mostly donor specific.

The 5'RACE method, run with constant-segment primers, produced TCR alpha and TCR beta cDNA libraries (carrying sample barcodes and UMIs). TCRdb redid the calling of the 5' RACE reads with MiXCR, one entry per CDR3 protein. Among 250,000 to 350,000 distinct CDR3 sequences listed, 15% were seen once. This CDR3 is built from 10 residues. CDR1 SQVTM and CDR2 ANQGSEA come from the germline V gene. V dropped 4 bases and J dropped 7 bases, with 4 bases sitting between them. Study-level results: Clones that got smaller from day 15 to 85 had even CD4/CD8, while clones growing later tipped toward CD4+. Pre-infection memory harbored some responding clones, suggesting cross-reactive memory joined.

The clonotype was recovered from a man between 18 and 29 years old who had mild COVID-19 (a few samples of this study predate the infection). Cell type and time point are not known. The material sequenced was PBMCs or a T cell subset sorted from them (not recorded which). The chain joins TRBV29-1 to TRBJ1-4; no definite D call. This chain's CDR3 is CSVGGEKLFF. In nucleotides, the CDR3 is TGCAGCGTTGGGGGTGAAAAACTGTTTTTT.